The 27 T cell receptor beta chains in this list originate from one sample, sequenced in a study of beta chain features in type 1 diabetes. Broader study findings: TCRB CDR3s were moderately but significantly shorter in Type 1 diabetes patients in all four CD4+ subsets.

The whole isolated RNA underwent reverse transcription, so sequencing captured expressed TCRB transcripts. Data came from immunoSEQ multiplex PCR; TCRdb stores just in-frame clones and leaves some out. This sample has 550,000 to 850,000 clones, with around 15% found just once. Which antigens these TCRs recognize remains unknown. Sequencing used naive CD4+ T cells from blood. Every receptor here comes from a young man with type 1 diabetes.

As for this clone: Different DNA sequences within this sample yield the same CDR3. The V and J genes are TRBV30 and TRBJ2-7; D gene uncertain. The CDR3 length is 11 residues. Between the trimmed V and J ends, which lost 4 bases and 2 bases, there was a span of 6 bases. Germline-derived CDR1 and CDR2 are GTSNPN and SVGIG (reference sequence). The CDR3 bases are TGTGCCTGGACAGGAACCTACGAGCAGTACTTC. Protein: CAWTGTYEQYF.

This clone has just a few counts. CDR3 bases: TGTGCCAGCAGCCCCGGGCCCGACTCCTACAATGAGCAGTTCTTC. This encodes CASSPGPDSYNEQFF. The rearrangement uses TRBV5-4 and TRBJ2-1; no firm D call. The CDR3 is made up of 15 amino acids. Germline V gene lookup returns CDR1 SGHNT and CDR2 YYREEE (reference sequence). V lost 4 bases, J lost 0 bases, and 11 bases lay in between. Full variable domain (rest looked up from reference TRBV5-4 and TRBJ2-1): ETGVTQSPTHLIKTRGQQVTLRCSSQSGHNTVSWYQQALGQGPQFIFQYYREEENGRGNFPPRFSGLQFPNYSSELNVNALELDDSALYLCASSPGPDSYNEQFFGPGTRLTVL.

The rearrangement links TRBV18 to TRBJ1-2; D unclear. Trimming removed 3 bases at V and 6 bases at J, with 11 bases between. The CDR3 sequence is 13 residues long. CDR1 and CDR2 from the germline V gene are KGHSH and LQKENI. The CDR3: CASSPEEGNGYTF. CDR3 coding DNA: TGTGCCAGCTCACCCGAGGAGGGTAATGGCTACACCTTC.

This clone appeared a few times. The chain is built from TRBV25-1 and TRBJ1-1; D possibly corresponds to TRBD1 (5 bases). CDR3 length equals 13 residues. V was cut by 3 bases and J by 8 bases, with 13 bases left in between. Germline CDR1 MGHDK, CDR2 SYGVNS. CDR3 DNA: TGTGCCAGCAGTGATTATCTTGGGACCGAAGCTTTCTTT. Translated, it gives CASSDYLGTEAFF.

This clone has just a few counts. V usage is TRBV5-1 and J usage is TRBJ2-3; D call uncertain. The CDR3 sequence is 15 residues long. V was pared by 4 bases and J by 4 bases, with 16 bases between. Germline V gives CDR1 SGHRS, CDR2 YFSETQ. CDR3 sequence: CASSRGTPGADTQYF. In DNA form, the CDR3 reads TGCGCCAGCAGCCGAGGCACCCCTGGGGCAGATACGCAGTATTTT.

The CDR3 DNA is TGTGCCTGGAGTGTAAGGGAGCAGTACTTC. It codes for CAWSVREQYF. The chain employs TRBV30 and TRBJ2-7; D unresolved. The germline V and J ends were trimmed by 0 bases and 7 bases, with 4 bases remaining between them. Germline V lookup: CDR1 GTSNPN, CDR2 SVGIG (reference sequence). The CDR3 extends over 10 amino acids.

This chain joins TRBV7-3 and TRBJ2-3; D remains ambiguous. The germline V gene has CDR1 SGHTA and CDR2 FQGTGA. The ends were cut back, 3 bases at V and 4 bases at J, with 11 bases in the middle. The CDR3 runs to 14 residues. DNA for the CDR3: TGTGCCAGCAGCTTTGTCTATCCCCCAGATACGCAGTATTTT. This codes for CASSFVYPPDTQYF.

This clone has just a few counts. The rearrangement joins TRBV9 to TRBJ2-5; tentative D call: TRBD2 (6 bases). Deletions cut 0 bases from V and 1 base from J, with 13 bases between. Germline lookup yields CDR1 SGDLS and CDR2 YYNGEE. This CDR3 has 16 residues. The CDR3 coding sequence is TGTGCCAGCAGCGTAGAGGCTAGCGAACTCCAAGAGACCCAGTACTTC. It translates to CASSVEASELQETQYF.

The V gene is TRBV5-1, the J gene TRBJ1-1, with 11 bases aligning to TRBD1. With 4 bases clipped from V and 10 bases from J, the junction kept 15 bases outside the gene matches. The germline V gene encodes CDR1 SGHRS and CDR2 YFSETQ. There are 16 residues in the CDR3. For the CDR3, the DNA is TGCGCCAGCAGCACGGAAGGGACAGGGGGAACGGCTGGAGCTTTCTTT. Residues: CASSTEGTGGTAGAFF.

This clone was counted between two and nine times. The V gene is TRBV11-2, the J gene TRBJ2-7; 7 positions agree with TRBD1. Germline lookup yields CDR1 SGHAT and CDR2 FQNNGV. This CDR3 has 16 residues. J gave up 5 bases and V 5 bases, and 15 bases lay outside the gene matches. The CDR3 DNA reads as TGTGCCAGCAGCCCGGGACAGTCGGTTACGAAAAACGAGCAGTACTTC. Amino acids: CASSPGQSVTKNEQYF.

A word on this clone: Other DNA sequences in this sample translate to the same CDR3. V gene TRBV5-1 combines with J gene TRBJ2-2, with D possibly matching TRBD2 (6 bases). V lost 0 bases to trimming and J lost 2 bases, with 11 bases between them. The CDR3 loop spans 16 amino acids. Germline V lookup: CDR1 SGHRS, CDR2 YFSETQ. DNA of the CDR3: TGCGCCAGCAGCTTGGTTACCGGGGGTAACACCGGGGAGCTGTTTTTT. Its protein product is CASSLVTGGNTGELFF.

This clone was recorded a few times. This chain connects TRBV6-5 to TRBJ1-2; no clear D gene. Germline-derived CDR1 and CDR2 are MNHEY and SVGAGI. This CDR3 region has 11 residues. Trimming cost V 6 bases and J 6 bases, with 8 bases left between them. The CDR3 protein is CASSSGDGYTF. CDR3 coding DNA: TGTGCCAGCAGCTCCGGGGATGGCTACACCTTC.

The table lists this clone with a few counts. The V gene is TRBV9, the J gene TRBJ2-7; 7 nucleotides align to TRBD1. The J segment lost 2 bases and the V segment lost 3 bases, leaving 5 bases of the junction unmatched. The V gene's germline CDR1 is SGDLS and CDR2 YYNGEE. This CDR3 is built from 14 residues. The DNA of the CDR3 is TGTGCCAGCAGCGGGGACAGTGGGACCTACGAGCAGTACTTC. This sequence encodes CASSGDSGTYEQYF.

In its sample, this clone was seen a few times. This chain uses TRBV5-4 with TRBJ2-5; no definite D call. V was pared by 0 bases and J by 0 bases, with 3 bases between. CDR1 SGHNT and CDR2 YYREEE come from the germline V gene (reference sequence). The CDR3 loop spans 13 amino acids. For the CDR3, the DNA is TGTGCCAGCAGCTTGGGGAACCAAGAGACCCAGTACTTC. It yields the protein CASSLGNQETQYF. Using reference TRBV5-4 and TRBJ2-5 for the parts outside the CDR3, the full variable domain is ETGVTQSPTHLIKTRGQQVTLRCSSQSGHNTVSWYQQALGQGPQFIFQYYREEENGRGNFPPRFSGLQFPNYSSELNVNALELDDSALYLCASSLGNQETQYFGPGTRLLVL.

The gene calls are TRBV7-8 and TRBJ2-3; D is uncertain. Trimming left V 5 bases short and J 5 bases short, with 14 bases between. The CDR3 consists of 14 residues. Per germline, CDR1 SGHVS and CDR2 FQNEAQ. CDR3 DNA: TGTGCCAGCAGCCCGGACCGGCTAGGAGATACGCAGTATTTT. The encoded protein is CASSPDRLGDTQYF.

The chain carries TRBV27 and TRBJ2-5; possibly TRBD1 or TRBD2 for D (5 bases each). Trimming took 2 bases from V and 6 from J, leaving 16 bases between them. There are 15 residues in the CDR3. From germline, CDR1 is MNHEY and CDR2 SMNVEV (reference sequence). CDR3 DNA sequence: TGTGCCAGCAGTTTAGGCAGTGCCTGGGGGAAGACCCAGTACTTC. Amino acid sequence: CASSLGSAWGKTQYF.

This clone was seen more than once but under ten times. The chain joins TRBV28 to TRBJ2-7; D unresolved. Trimming shortened V by 6 bases and J by 1 base, and 13 bases separated the two germline ends. The CDR3 consists of 14 residues. Germline CDR1 reads MDHEN; CDR2 reads SYDVKM. The CDR3 nucleotides read TGTGCCAGCAGGCGAGCGAGTTTTTCCTACGAGCAGTACTTC. The encoded protein is CASRRASFSYEQYF.

There are a few counts of this clone. The CDR3 bases are TGTGCCAGCAGCGCCGGGACTAGCGGGGCTAATGAGCAGTTCTTC. This sequence encodes CASSAGTSGANEQFF. The V gene is TRBV9, the J gene TRBJ2-1; 13 bases map to TRBD2. The CDR3 runs 15 residues. Looked up from germline, CDR1 is SGDLS and CDR2 is YYNGEE. Trimming took 3 bases from V and 7 from J; bases not matched to a gene: 4.

The chain recombines TRBV10-3 with TRBJ1-2, with D hard to call. The CDR3 has 12 residues. Trimming left V 5 bases short and J 7 bases short, with 11 bases between. Germline V gives CDR1 ENHRY, CDR2 SYGVKD. The CDR3 spells CAISPPSGGYTF. The CDR3 nucleotides read TGTGCCATCAGTCCCCCCTCGGGTGGCTACACCTTC.

The rearrangement links TRBV18 to TRBJ1-5, with D uncertain. Trimming stripped 0 bases from V and 7 bases from J, with 13 bases between. Germline assignment: CDR1 KGHSH and CDR2 LQKENI. The CDR3 spans 15 residues. The CDR3 region is CASSPPNQSGQPQHF. The CDR3 DNA reads TGTGCCAGCTCACCACCGAACCAGTCCGGGCAGCCCCAGCATTTT.

This sequence joins TRBV7-8 and TRBJ2-7; TRBD1 aligns across 11 bases. The CDR3 has 15 residues. Trimming removed 4 bases from V and 3 bases from J; junction bases left unmatched: 5. Germline V lookup: CDR1 SGHVS, CDR2 FQNEAQ. The CDR3 bases are TGTGCCAGCAGCTCCCGGACAGGGGGCATCTACGAGCAGTACTTC. This sequence encodes CASSSRTGGIYEQYF.

The chain uses TRBV7-2 and TRBJ2-5; D not resolved. With 0 bases removed from V and 5 bases from J, the gap between germline ends came to 7 bases. The germline V gene encodes CDR1 SGHTA and CDR2 FQGNSA. The CDR3 sequence is 13 residues long. CDR3 in amino acids: CASSLAVLETQYF. The CDR3 DNA reads TGTGCCAGCAGCTTAGCGGTCTTGGAGACCCAGTACTTC.

In regard to this clone: This may come from a read error, since a much larger clone is one base off. The chain carries TRBV9 and TRBJ2-7; D unresolved. The V gene's germline CDR1 is SGDLS and CDR2 YYNGEE. Trimming stripped 4 bases from V and 2 bases from J, with 4 bases between. CDR3 length equals 11 residues. Here the CDR3 DNA reads TGTGCCAGCAGCCAACCCTACGAGCAGTACTTC. This translates into CASSQPYEQYF.

The chain joins TRBV6-5 to TRBJ2-3; D perhaps matches TRBD2 (6 bases). Germline V gene data show CDR1 as MNHEY and CDR2 as SVGAGI. Between the trimmed V and J ends, which lost 9 bases and 5 bases, there was a span of 15 bases. The CDR3 extends over 13 amino acids. The CDR3 DNA reads TGTGCCAGTTCCCCGGGCGGGGAAGATACGCAGTATTTT. Residues: CASSPGGEDTQYF.

This clone was detected a few times. The V and J genes are TRBV5-1 and TRBJ2-7; D call uncertain. From germline, CDR1 is SGHRS and CDR2 YFSETQ. The CDR3 is 12 residues long. Between the trimmed V and J ends, which lost 3 bases and 7 bases, there was a span of 11 bases. CDR3: CASSSPPQEQYF. The DNA of the CDR3 is TGCGCCAGCAGCTCACCTCCGCAGGAGCAGTACTTC.

This clone was counted only a few times. V usage is TRBV13 and J usage is TRBJ2-7; 11 nucleotides align to TRBD1. This CDR3 is 15 amino acids long. Unmatched junction bases numbered 7, after V lost 8 bases and J lost 1 base. Germline V gene lookup returns CDR1 PRHDT and CDR2 FYEKMQ (reference sequence). This CDR3 reads CASRGQGVNSYEQYF. The CDR3 DNA is TGTGCCAGCCGGGGACAGGGGGTTAATTCCTACGAGCAGTACTTC.

This rearrangement joins TRBV13 to TRBJ2-5; the match to TRBD2 covers 14 bases. The V gene's germline CDR1 is PRHDT and CDR2 FYEKMQ (reference sequence). The V segment lost 5 bases and the J segment 13 bases; nucleotides outside the gene matches: 12. The CDR3 sequence is 15 residues long. CDR3 sequence (DNA): TGTGCCAGCAGCCTCAGGACTAGCGGGGGGCCCTCTCTGTACTTC. Amino acids: CASSLRTSGGPSLYF. Full variable domain (remainder filled in from reference TRBV13 and TRBJ2-5): AAGVIQSPRHLIKEKRETATLKCYPIPRHDTVYWYQQGPGQDPQFLISFYEKMQSDKGSIPDRFSAQQFSDYHSELNMSSLELGDSALYFCASSLRTSGGPSLYFGPGTRLLVL.